Listed below are T cell receptor beta chains from one sample, sequenced in a study of cytomegalovirus exposure and HLA in healthy donors. Data came from immunoSEQ multiplex PCR; TCRdb stores just in-frame clones and leaves some out. The sample lists 130,000 or so clones, around 86% occurring once. The sample comprised PBMCs. The receptor set was obtained from a woman aged 40-49 years in good health and CMV-seronegative. The CDR3 runs from the conserved cysteine through the conserved F or W. A D gene is named only where the DNA matches it firmly. A clone size is listed for some rows: how often the clone was seen (once, few, many), or a class if it is expanded.

clone size: few
D gene: .
V gene: TRBV6-1
J gene: TRBJ1-1
CDR3 DNA: TGTGCCCTCTTGGGGAGTATTTGGGCTTTCTTT
CDR3 protein: CALLGSIWAFF

clone size: .
D gene: TRBD2
V gene: TRBV6-1
J gene: TRBJ2-7
CDR3 DNA: TGTGCCAGCAGGATAACCGGGACGGGGGGCTACGAGCAGTACTTC
CDR3 protein: CASRITGTGGYEQYF

clone size: .
D gene: .
V gene: TRBV7-8
J gene: TRBJ2-2
CDR3 DNA: TGTGCCAGCAGCTTTACAGGGACCGGGGAGCTGTTTTTT
CDR3 protein: CASSFTGTGELFF

clone size: few
D gene: .
V gene: TRBV6-6
J gene: TRBJ1-6
CDR3 DNA: TGTGCCAGCAGTTCGGACACCCTGTATAATTCACCCCTCCACTTT
CDR3 protein: CASSSDTLYNSPLHF

clone size: .
D gene: .
V gene: TRBV6-5
J gene: TRBJ2-5
CDR3 DNA: TGTGCCAGTGGGCAGGCCGTTCCTGAGACCCAGTACTTC
CDR3 protein: CASGQAVPETQYF

clone size: .
D gene: TRBD1
V gene: TRBV5-1
J gene: TRBJ2-2
CDR3 DNA: TGCGCCAGCAGCTTGAAAGACAGGGGGGGTTCGAACACCGGGGAGCTGTTTTTT
CDR3 protein: CASSLKDRGGSNTGELFF

clone size: once
D gene: TRBD2
V gene: TRBV7-3
J gene: TRBJ2-1
CDR3 DNA: TGTGCCAGCAGCTTAAGTCGTGGTAGCGGGAGATACAATGAGCAGTTCTTC
CDR3 protein: CASSLSRGSGRYNEQFF

clone size: few
D gene: .
V gene: TRBV4-2
J gene: TRBJ2-3
CDR3 DNA: TGTGCCAGCAGCCAAGATCAGGCCTACTATTTT
CDR3 protein: CASSQDQAYYF

clone size: .
D gene: TRBD2
V gene: TRBV11-1
J gene: TRBJ2-1
CDR3 DNA: TGTGCCAGCAGCTTAGGCCTACTAGCGGGAGGGGACAATGAGCAGTTCTTC
CDR3 protein: CASSLGLLAGGDNEQFF

clone size: .
D gene: TRBD2
V gene: TRBV7-8
J gene: TRBJ2-2
CDR3 DNA: TGTGCCAGCAGCTTACGGCGGGGGGAGGATACCGGGGAGCTGTTTTTT
CDR3 protein: CASSLRRGEDTGELFF

clone size: .
D gene: .
V gene: TRBV7-9
J gene: TRBJ2-1
CDR3 DNA: TGTGCCAGCACCTCCACTAGGAGCTCCTACAATGAGCAGTTCTTC
CDR3 protein: CASTSTRSSYNEQFF

clone size: .
D gene: .
V gene: TRBV19
J gene: TRBJ2-1
CDR3 DNA: TGTGCCAGTAGTATCCGGCTAGGGGGCTCCTACAATGAGCAGTTCTTC
CDR3 protein: CASSIRLGGSYNEQFF

clone size: .
D gene: .
V gene: TRBV9
J gene: TRBJ1-1
CDR3 DNA: TGTGCCAGCAGCGTCGCCGGGGTGAACACTGAAGCTTTCTTT
CDR3 protein: CASSVAGVNTEAFF

clone size: .
D gene: TRBD1
V gene: TRBV2
J gene: TRBJ2-1
CDR3 DNA: TGTGCCAGCCGGTTAGGACAGGAGTCCTACAATGAGCAGTTCTTC
CDR3 protein: CASRLGQESYNEQFF

clone size: .
D gene: .
V gene: TRBV6-5
J gene: TRBJ2-2
CDR3 DNA: TGTGCCAGCAGTTACTCTAGAAACACCGGGGAGCTGTTTTTT
CDR3 protein: CASSYSRNTGELFF

clone size: .
D gene: TRBD2
V gene: TRBV9
J gene: TRBJ2-1
CDR3 DNA: TGTGCCAGCAGCGCGCCCCGAACTAGCGGGAGCTCCTACAATGAGCAGTTCTTC
CDR3 protein: CASSAPRTSGSSYNEQFF

clone size: .
D gene: TRBD1
V gene: TRBV7-2
J gene: TRBJ1-2
CDR3 DNA: TGTGCCAGCAGCTTAAGAACAGGGGCACCTAACTATGGCTACACCTTC
CDR3 protein: CASSLRTGAPNYGYTF

clone size: .
D gene: .
V gene: TRBV18
J gene: TRBJ2-1
CDR3 DNA: TGTGCCAGCTCAGGGGCGAGCTCCTACAATGAGCAGTTCTTC
CDR3 protein: CASSGASSYNEQFF

clone size: .
D gene: TRBD1
V gene: TRBV12-5
J gene: TRBJ1-1
CDR3 DNA: TGTGCTAGTGGGTCAAGCCAGACAGGGAATGCTGAAGCTTTCTTT
CDR3 protein: CASGSSQTGNAEAFF

clone size: .
D gene: TRBD1
V gene: TRBV27
J gene: TRBJ1-5
CDR3 DNA: TGTGCCAGCAGACGAGGGACAGAGAGTAGCAATCAGCCCCAGCATTTT
CDR3 protein: CASRRGTESSNQPQHF

clone size: .
D gene: TRBD2
V gene: TRBV25-1
J gene: TRBJ2-1
CDR3 DNA: TGTGCCAGCAGTTCTAGCGGGAGCTCCTACAATGAGCAGTTCTTC
CDR3 protein: CASSSSGSSYNEQFF

clone size: .
D gene: TRBD1
V gene: TRBV2
J gene: TRBJ2-1
CDR3 DNA: TGTGCCAGCATATCGCAGGGGGCGACGCACAATGAGCAGTTCTTC
CDR3 protein: CASISQGATHNEQFF

clone size: .
D gene: .
V gene: TRBV5-1
J gene: TRBJ2-7
CDR3 DNA: TGCGCCAGCAGCTTGGAGGAGGGGACCAACTACGAGCAGTACTTC
CDR3 protein: CASSLEEGTNYEQYF

clone size: .
D gene: TRBD2
V gene: TRBV6-5
J gene: TRBJ2-7
CDR3 DNA: TGTGCCCTCCCCACGGGGCTAGCGGGTTACGAGCAGTACTTC
CDR3 protein: CALPTGLAGYEQYF

clone size: .
D gene: .
V gene: TRBV19
J gene: TRBJ2-7
CDR3 DNA: TGTGCCAGTAGCCCCTCGGGACACCAATACGAGCAGTACTTC
CDR3 protein: CASSPSGHQYEQYF

clone size: .
D gene: TRBD2
V gene: TRBV6-6
J gene: TRBJ2-5
CDR3 DNA: TGTGCCAGCAGTTACACTACAAGCGGGGGGACAGAGACCCAGTACTTC
CDR3 protein: CASSYTTSGGTETQYF

clone size: .
D gene: TRBD2
V gene: TRBV27
J gene: TRBJ2-7
CDR3 DNA: TGTGCCAGCAGGCTAGCGGGGGGGACCTACGAGCAGTACTTC
CDR3 protein: CASRLAGGTYEQYF

clone size: .
D gene: TRBD1
V gene: TRBV7-2
J gene: TRBJ1-2
CDR3 DNA: TGTGCCAGCAGCTTGGACAGGGACTATGGCTACACCTTC
CDR3 protein: CASSLDRDYGYTF

clone size: .
D gene: TRBD2
V gene: TRBV19
J gene: TRBJ2-1
CDR3 DNA: TGTGCCAGTAGTATGGACTCTAGCGGGAGGGCCGACAATGAGCAGTTCTTC
CDR3 protein: CASSMDSSGRADNEQFF

clone size: .
D gene: TRBD1
V gene: TRBV6-1
J gene: TRBJ1-3
CDR3 DNA: TGTGCCAGCAGTGATAAGGGGGACAGGGGTTCTGGAAACACCATATATTTT
CDR3 protein: CASSDKGDRGSGNTIYF

clone size: .
D gene: .
V gene: TRBV4-1
J gene: TRBJ2-4
CDR3 DNA: TGCGCCAGCAGCCAGGACGGCGGAGGGGTAAAAAACATTCAGTACTTC
CDR3 protein: CASSQDGGGVKNIQYF

clone size: .
D gene: .
V gene: TRBV6-1
J gene: TRBJ2-3
CDR3 DNA: TGTGCCAGCAGTGGGAGACGGGATACGCAGTATTTT
CDR3 protein: CASSGRRDTQYF

clone size: .
D gene: .
V gene: TRBV19
J gene: TRBJ2-1
CDR3 DNA: TGTGCCAGTAGTATAGTAGGACTATTATACAATGAGCAGTTCTTC
CDR3 protein: CASSIVGLLYNEQFF

clone size: few
D gene: TRBD1
V gene: TRBV6-1
J gene: TRBJ1-1
CDR3 DNA: TGTGCCAGCAGTGAATCCAACAGGGGGCTGCAGGCTTTCTTT
CDR3 protein: CASSESNRGLQAFF

clone size: .
D gene: TRBD2
V gene: TRBV11-3
J gene: TRBJ2-1
CDR3 DNA: TGTGCCAGCAGCAAGCGCGGTCCGGCCGGGACTAGCGGGAGGGACAATGAGCAGTTCTTC
CDR3 protein: CASSKRGPAGTSGRDNEQFF

clone size: .
D gene: TRBD1
V gene: TRBV5-8
J gene: TRBJ2-3
CDR3 DNA: TGTGCCAGCAGTCCAGGAGCCGGGACAGGGCTTGATGTAGATACGCAGTATTTT
CDR3 protein: CASSPGAGTGLDVDTQYF

clone size: .
D gene: .
V gene: TRBV7-8
J gene: TRBJ1-5
CDR3 DNA: TGTGCCAGCAGCCCCCGGGTTTCAGGGGCTGGCAATCAGCCCCAGCATTTT
CDR3 protein: CASSPRVSGAGNQPQHF

clone size: .
D gene: TRBD2
V gene: TRBV27
J gene: TRBJ2-7
CDR3 DNA: TGTGCCAGCAGTCCCCGACTAGCGGGAGAATACGAGCAGTACTTC
CDR3 protein: CASSPRLAGEYEQYF

clone size: once
D gene: TRBD2
V gene: TRBV18
J gene: TRBJ2-5
CDR3 DNA: TGTGCCAGCTCCCTAAAAGCGGGGGGAAATGGAATCCAAGAGACCCAGTACTTC
CDR3 protein: CASSLKAGGNGIQETQYF

clone size: few
D gene: .
V gene: TRBV10-3
J gene: TRBJ1-1
CDR3 DNA: TGTGCCATCAGTGAGGCGCAGGGGCGGGAAGCTTTCTTT
CDR3 protein: CAISEAQGREAFF

clone size: few
D gene: .
V gene: TRBV19
J gene: TRBJ2-1
CDR3 DNA: TGTGCCAGTAGTATAGGGAGGATAGACAATGAGCAGTTCTTC
CDR3 protein: CASSIGRIDNEQFF

clone size: .
D gene: .
V gene: TRBV2
J gene: TRBJ2-3
CDR3 DNA: TGTGCCAGCAGGGCGGGCACAGATACGCAGTATTTT
CDR3 protein: CASRAGTDTQYF

clone size: .
D gene: .
V gene: TRBV7-2
J gene: TRBJ1-1
CDR3 DNA: TGTGCCAGCAGCTTAGAATTTTGGGGGAAGGGGGCTGAAGCTTTCTTT
CDR3 protein: CASSLEFWGKGAEAFF

clone size: .
D gene: .
V gene: TRBV14
J gene: TRBJ2-7
CDR3 DNA: TGTGCCAGCAGCCAAGGGGCAGCTTCTTTGGACGAGCAGTACTTC
CDR3 protein: CASSQGAASLDEQYF

clone size: few
D gene: .
V gene: TRBV6-5
J gene: TRBJ2-7
CDR3 DNA: TGTGCCAGCAGTGAAGAAGCGGTCTACGAGCAGTACTTC
CDR3 protein: CASSEEAVYEQYF

clone size: once
D gene: .
V gene: TRBV7-2
J gene: TRBJ2-3
CDR3 DNA: TGTGCCAGCAGCTTAGTTGGCAGGAACACAGATACGCAGTATTTT
CDR3 protein: CASSLVGRNTDTQYF

clone size: .
D gene: TRBD1
V gene: TRBV5-1
J gene: TRBJ1-2
CDR3 DNA: TGCGCCAGCAGAATTAGGACAGGGGGCGTTTACGGCTACACCTTC
CDR3 protein: CASRIRTGGVYGYTF

clone size: .
D gene: .
V gene: TRBV19
J gene: TRBJ1-5
CDR3 DNA: TGTGCCAGTAGTATGGGACCGGGGGATCAGCCCCAGCATTTT
CDR3 protein: CASSMGPGDQPQHF

clone size: .
D gene: TRBD1
V gene: TRBV7-2
J gene: TRBJ2-1
CDR3 DNA: TGTGCCAGCAGCTTGGCCGGGACAGGGAAGGGGAATGAGCAGTTCTTC
CDR3 protein: CASSLAGTGKGNEQFF

clone size: .
D gene: .
V gene: TRBV7-3
J gene: TRBJ2-1
CDR3 DNA: TGTGCCAGCAGCTTAAGGCGGGGGCGTGACAATGAGCAGTTCTTC
CDR3 protein: CASSLRRGRDNEQFF

clone size: .
D gene: .
V gene: TRBV10-1
J gene: TRBJ2-1
CDR3 DNA: TGCGCCAGCAGTGAGTTCAGGTACAATGAGCAGTTCTTC
CDR3 protein: CASSEFRYNEQFF

clone size: .
D gene: .
V gene: TRBV20-1
J gene: TRBJ2-5
CDR3 DNA: TGCAGTGTTTCCGACCAAGAGACCCAGTACTTC
CDR3 protein: CSVSDQETQYF

clone size: .
D gene: TRBD1
V gene: TRBV29-1
J gene: TRBJ2-1
CDR3 DNA: TGCAGCTTAAAACCCCGACAGGGAGACAATGAGCAGTTCTTC
CDR3 protein: CSLKPRQGDNEQFF

clone size: .
D gene: .
V gene: TRBV28
J gene: TRBJ1-1
CDR3 DNA: TGTGCCAGCAAAGGCGGAGGGGATTACACTGAAGCTTTCTTT
CDR3 protein: CASKGGGDYTEAFF